Listed here is a single TCR beta chain. This record belongs to a study of OX40 agonist ivuxolimab in advanced cancers. Patients who had autoimmune disease history or got systemic immunosuppression were left out. Produced via immunoSEQ multiplex PCR; TCRdb's table is partial and in-frame only. Of about 82,000 clones listed, over 80% are singletons. With V trimmed by 6 bases and J by 5 bases, 6 bases remained unmatched. The CDR3 has 13 amino acids. CDR1 and CDR2 (germline): MNHEY, SVGAGI. The genes are TRBV6-5 and TRBJ1-2; TRBD1 matches at 7 bases. The sequencing used CD4+ or CD8+ T cells sorted from blood, collected in a trial of the OX40 agonist ivuxolimab. This TCR was sampled from an adult with an advanced solid tumor such as melanoma, head and neck, liver or kidney cancer. This CDR3 is CASRVDRVYGYTF. The CDR3 bases are TGTGCCAGCAGGGTCGACAGGGTTTATGGCTACACCTTC.